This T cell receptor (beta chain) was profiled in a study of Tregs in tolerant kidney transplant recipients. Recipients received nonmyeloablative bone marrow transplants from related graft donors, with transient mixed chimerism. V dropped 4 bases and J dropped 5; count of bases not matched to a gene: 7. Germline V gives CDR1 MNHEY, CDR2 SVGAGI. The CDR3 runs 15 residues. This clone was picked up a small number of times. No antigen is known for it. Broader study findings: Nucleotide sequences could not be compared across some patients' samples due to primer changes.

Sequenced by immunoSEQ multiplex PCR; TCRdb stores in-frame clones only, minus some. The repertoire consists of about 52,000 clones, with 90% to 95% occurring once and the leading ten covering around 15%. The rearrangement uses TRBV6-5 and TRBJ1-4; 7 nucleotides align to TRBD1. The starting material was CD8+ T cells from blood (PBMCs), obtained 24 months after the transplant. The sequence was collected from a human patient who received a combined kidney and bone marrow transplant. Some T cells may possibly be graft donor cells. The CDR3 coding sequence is TGTGCCAGCAGTTCCCCTAGGGGGCGGAATGAAAAACTGTTTTTT. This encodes CASSSPRGRNEKLFF.